This entry lists 2 T cell receptor beta chains sequenced from one sample in a study of T cells after yellow fever vaccination. TCRdb reanalysed the 5' RACE reads using MiXCR and keeps one entry per CDR3 protein. The sample yields roughly 250,000 distinct CDR3 sequences, 10% to 15% seen once. The input for sequencing was CD4+ T cells sorted from PBMCs, taken 45 days after the yellow fever booster vaccination. The receptors were sampled from a man aged 25 to 40 who received the YFV17D yellow fever vaccine.

DNA of the CDR3: TGTGCCAGCAGCTCACTAGCGGGAGGGCTCAACGAGCAGTACTTC. Translating it yields CASSSLAGGLNEQYF. The rearrangement links TRBV7-8 to TRBJ2-7; 13 bases align to TRBD2. Trimming cost V 4 bases and J 5 bases; bases outside gene matches: 5. CDR1 and CDR2 (germline): SGHVS, FQNEAQ. This CDR3 comprises 15 residues.

This clonotype has more than one count but fewer than ten. The genes are TRBV20-1 and TRBJ1-5; possible D gene TRBD1, 5 bases. The V and J ends lost 1 base and 1 base respectively, with 8 bases between them. This CDR3 is built from 14 residues. The germline V gene has CDR1 DFQATT and CDR2 SNEGSKA (reference sequence). In DNA form, the CDR3 reads TGCAGTGCTAGAGGTGGGACGAGCAATCAGCCCCAGCATTTT. This codes for CSARGGTSNQPQHF.